One sample yielded the 4 T cell receptor beta chains listed below, sequenced in a study of T cell responses to AZD1222 COVID-19 vaccine. Sequenced by immunoSEQ multiplex PCR; TCRdb stores in-frame clones only, minus some. Of roughly 78,000 clones in the sample, around four fifths were seen once. The sequencing used peripheral blood, collected on day 0 of AZD1222 vaccination. The source is an adult in good health.

V gene TRBV6-5 combines with J gene TRBJ2-7; tentative D call: TRBD1 (6 bases). The V end was cut by 6 bases, the J end by 4 bases, with 13 bases between. In germline, CDR1 is MNHEY, CDR2 SVGAGI. This CDR3 has 13 residues. Here the CDR3 DNA reads TGTGCCAGCAGATCCGGACAGACTTACGAGCAGTACTTC. This encodes CASRSGQTYEQYF.

The rearrangement links TRBV19 to TRBJ2-3; D gene ambiguous. Germline V gene lookup returns CDR1 LNHDA and CDR2 SQIVND (reference sequence). This CDR3 region has 13 residues. The V gene lost 2 bases and the J gene lost 2 bases, with 5 bases spanning the gap. The CDR3 sequence is CASSIQSTDTQYF. CDR3 DNA: TGTGCCAGTAGTATACAGTCCACAGATACGCAGTATTTT.

CDR3 protein: CASSHLAGGRGTDTQYF. In nucleotides, the CDR3 is TGTGCCAGCAGCCATCTAGCGGGGGGGAGAGGCACAGATACGCAGTATTTT. V usage is TRBV14 and J usage is TRBJ2-3, with 12 bases that match TRBD2. The CDR3 is 17 residues long. J was trimmed by 1 base and V by 3 bases; bases with no gene match: 5. Germline CDR1 and CDR2: SGHDN and FVKESK.

The chain uses TRBV7-2 and TRBJ1-2; D is unclear. This CDR3 comprises 15 residues. The V end was cut by 5 bases, the J end by 8 bases, with 21 bases between. The germline gives CDR1 SGHTA, CDR2 FQGNSA. The CDR3 DNA reads as TGTGCCAGCAGCCCAACTCCCCCCGGGCCCCAGGGCTACACCTTC. Encoded protein: CASSPTPPGPQGYTF.